This paragraph covers one T cell receptor beta chain sequence. This entry belongs to a study of blood T cell repertoires in COVID-19. The table came from immunoSEQ multiplex PCR; TCRdb's copy has only in-frame clones and leaves some out. In the table there are under 300,000 clones, roughly 89% of which are singletons. Germline CDR1 is MNHEY and CDR2 is SMNVEV (reference sequence). This CDR3 has 13 amino acids. Losses at the gene ends were 5 bases for V and 5 bases for J; bases not matched to a gene: 4. The chain uses TRBV27 and TRBJ2-5, with 8 bases lining up with TRBD2. The sample was peripheral blood. The receptor comes from a man younger than 45 who had recovered from COVID-19. In DNA, the CDR3 is TGTGCCAGCAGTACGGGGGGGCGGGAGACCCAGTACTTC. Amino acids: CASSTGGRETQYF.